What follows is one T cell receptor beta chain and its context. This entry comes from a study of shared clonotypes between healthy human individuals. As for the study in general: Researchers assigned three CD4 naive, three CD4 memory, two CD8 naive and one CD8 memory plate to each donor.

The CDR3 runs 12 residues. Per the germline V gene, CDR1 is LGHNA and CDR2 is YNFKEQ. The V and J ends lost 0 bases and 7 bases respectively, with 5 bases between them. Recent acute infections and vaccinations were absent in the healthy HIV-negative adult donors. Using about 190 ng DNA, approximately 27,000 T cell genomes, the sorted-subset replicate PCRs were run. Per the authors' pipeline: Filtering differed since immunoSEQ provided only junctions, with no quality scores. Sequencing was performed with immunoSEQ multiplex PCR; in TCRdb, only in-frame clones are kept and a portion is missing. V and J calls and clone size are given by that table; D and trimming were obtained from the DNA. The data contain about 680,000 clones, 73% of them seen just once; the ten biggest clones take up 1.5% to 2%.

The chain couples TRBV4-2 to TRBJ2-3; D is uncertain. The specimen sequenced was memory CD4+ T cells sorted from blood. Subset given: CD45RA-negative fraction. The TCR originated in a woman aged 30 to 39 in good health. CDR3 sequence: CASSQDRNTQYF. CDR3 nucleotide sequence: TGTGCCAGCAGCCAAGATAGAAATACGCAGTATTTT.